Following are 11 T cell receptor beta chains from one sample sequenced in a study of response to subunit inactivated influenza vaccine. Each CDR3 protein gets one entry after TCRdb re-called the RT-PCR reads with MiXCR. Among 500,000 to 600,000 distinct CDR3 sequences, approximately 7.7% were seen once, and the ten largest hold roughly 13%. Sequences were derived from PBMCs from blood, sampled around 25 months after vaccination. Every receptor here comes from a man between 50 and 70 years old who received an inactivated influenza vaccine.

This clonotype occurred a few times. J is TRBJ2-3 and V is TRBV18, with TRBD2 identical over 7 bases. Germline loops: CDR1 KGHSH, CDR2 LQKENI. J was trimmed by 1 base and V by 3 bases; bases with no gene match: 10. This CDR3 contains 17 residues. CDR3 bases: TGTGCCAGCTCACCCAGACGTAGCGGGTCCGGCACAGATACGCAGTATTTT. This encodes CASSPRRSGSGTDTQYF.

The chain links TRBV5-1 to TRBJ2-1; 9 bases line up with TRBD1. The V and J ends lost 6 bases and 8 bases, in that order; junction bases with no gene match: 9. This CDR3 spans 14 amino acids. Germline CDR1 and CDR2: SGHRS and YFSETQ. This chain's CDR3 is CASKGTGLGDEQFF. Written as DNA, the CDR3 is TGCGCCAGCAAGGGGACAGGGCTTGGGGATGAGCAGTTCTTC.

This clonotype was seen ten or more times. The chain combines TRBV27 with TRBJ2-1, with 8 bases matching TRBD2. From germline, CDR1 is MNHEY and CDR2 SMNVEV (reference sequence). The CDR3 runs 13 residues. J was trimmed by 6 bases and V by 8 bases; bases with no gene match: 6. CDR3 coding DNA: TGTGCCAGCGCCCTTAGCGGGACCAATGAGCAGTTCTTC. It specifies CASALSGTNEQFF.

The rearrangement uses TRBV7-9 and TRBJ2-1; D is ambiguous. Trimming pared 5 bases from V and 5 bases from J, leaving 22 bases between. The CDR3 has 17 amino acids. Germline CDR1 is SEHNR and CDR2 is FQNEAQ (reference sequence). This chain's CDR3 is CASSLRNEAPRDNEQFF. CDR3 in DNA: TGTGCCAGCAGCCTTCGCAACGAGGCCCCTCGGGACAATGAGCAGTTCTTC.

This clonotype was counted only a few times. The genes are TRBV20-1 and TRBJ2-7; a weak D match, TRBD1 (8 bases). This CDR3 spans 16 amino acids. V lost 7 bases, J lost 3 bases, and 25 bases lay in between. The V gene's germline CDR1 is DFQATT and CDR2 SNEGSKA (reference sequence). The CDR3 nucleotides read TGCAGTGTCTCAGGGGGCGCGGGCGGGAGAGGCTACGAGCAGTACTTC. It specifies CSVSGGAGGRGYEQYF.

The rearrangement links TRBV20-1 to TRBJ1-1, with 7 positions matching TRBD1. The CDR3 contains 15 residues. V lost 2 bases and J lost 1; bases outside the gene matches: 7. Looked up from germline, CDR1 is DFQATT and CDR2 is SNEGSKA (reference sequence). The chain's CDR3 is CSARPRTGTNTEAFF. The CDR3, as DNA: TGCAGTGCTAGACCCCGGACAGGAACGAACACTGAAGCTTTCTTT.

This chain joins TRBV6-5 and TRBJ2-7; the match to TRBD2 covers 9 bases. Germline V lookup: CDR1 MNHEY, CDR2 SVGAGI. V trimming: 2 bases; J trimming: 4 bases; junction bases outside the gene matches: 18. The CDR3 runs to 19 residues. CDR3 nucleotide sequence: TGTGCCAGCAGTTACCTCGGACTAGCGCCCTCCACCATTACATACGAGCAGTACTTC. Translated, it gives CASSYLGLAPSTITYEQYF.

This clonotype was counted a few times. The chain employs TRBV4-2 and TRBJ2-3, with TRBD1 matching 9 bases. The CDR3 is 15 amino acids. Per the germline V gene, CDR1 is LGHNA and CDR2 is YNFKEQ. The junction had 5 bases not matched to a gene; V was cut back by 2 bases and J by 5 bases. In DNA form, the CDR3 reads TGTGCCAGCAGCCAACAGACAGGGGGGGTAGATACGCAGTATTTT. It specifies CASSQQTGGVDTQYF.

This clonotype turned up a few times. The CDR3 region has the DNA TGTGCCAGCAGTTTTGGATACGGGCTGACCGTGGCTGTGGAGACCCAGTACTTC. Protein sequence: CASSFGYGLTVAVETQYF. The chain combines TRBV12-3 or TRBV12-4 with TRBJ2-5; no clear D. The CDR3 loop spans 18 amino acids. V was pared by 3 bases and J by 5 bases, with 25 bases between.

This chain uses TRBV24-1 with TRBJ2-3; 7 positions agree with TRBD1. Germline V lookup: CDR1 KGHDR, CDR2 SFDVKD. The V gene end was trimmed by 3 bases and the J gene end by 0 bases; junction bases not matched to a gene: 8. CDR3 size: 17 residues. CDR3 DNA: TGTGCCACCAGTGATCCTGGGGACAGATCTAGCACAGATACGCAGTATTTT. Protein: CATSDPGDRSSTDTQYF.

This clonotype showed up just once. The chain joins TRBV20-1 to TRBJ2-1; 9 bases align to TRBD2. V lost 4 bases and J lost 6; bases outside the gene matches: 1. Germline V lookup: CDR1 DFQATT, CDR2 SNEGSKA (reference sequence). The CDR3 spans 12 residues. CDR3 coding DNA: TGCAGTGCTAAGGGACTAGCCAATGAGCAGTTCTTC. It is translated as CSAKGLANEQFF.